The 21 T cell receptor beta chains reported below all come from one sample, sequenced in a study of vaccination effects on CD4 cells after COVID-19. Clones were sequenced by immunoSEQ multiplex PCR, and TCRdb holds only the in-frame ones, with some missing. The sample has some 66,000 clones, approximately 80% seen once. Following an approximately ten-day culture, CD4+ T cells were purified. Two doses of either BNT162b2 or mRNA-1273 were given to each participant. These receptors' targets are unknown. The source material was CD4+ T cells from PBMCs cultured without peptide, sampled after COVID-19 vaccination. The source of these receptors is a human donor who received a COVID-19 vaccine.

The gene calls are TRBV28 and TRBJ2-3; D not certain. Trimming cost V 3 bases and J 0 bases, with 10 bases left between them. Germline V gene lookup returns CDR1 MDHEN and CDR2 SYDVKM. There are 15 residues in the CDR3. In DNA form, the CDR3 reads TGTGCCAGCAGTTTCCGGTGGCTCAGCACAGATACGCAGTATTTT. Translation: CASSFRWLSTDTQYF.

This clone was picked up a small number of times. This chain joins TRBV5-1 and TRBJ2-2; TRBD2 might be the D (6 bases). Germline lookup yields CDR1 SGHRS and CDR2 YFSETQ. Trimming removed 6 bases from V and 0 bases from J, with 12 bases in between. This CDR3 has 15 amino acids. The CDR3 reads CASTLGTSNTGELFF. CDR3 sequence (DNA): TGCGCCAGCACCCTGGGGACTTCGAACACCGGGGAGCTGTTTTTT.

The chain combines TRBV19 with TRBJ1-6; the D gene is possibly TRBD1 (5 bases). Germline CDR1 LNHDA, CDR2 SQIVND (reference sequence). The CDR3 runs 16 residues. Trimming left V 7 bases short and J 7 bases short, with 20 bases between. CDR3 protein: CASTHRGGLGNSPLHF. The CDR3 DNA reads as TGTGCCAGTACCCACCGCGGGGGATTAGGCAATTCACCCCTCCACTTT. Filled out from reference TRBV19 and TRBJ1-6, the complete variable domain reads DGGITQSPKYLFRKEGQNVTLSCEQNLNHDAMYWYRQDPGQGLRLIYYSQIVNDFQKGDIAEGYSVSREKKESFPLTVTSAQKNPTAFYLCASTHRGGLGNSPLHFGNGTRLTVT.

The chain recombines TRBV28 with TRBJ1-1; D unresolved. Germline V gene data show CDR1 as MDHEN and CDR2 as SYDVKM. V lost 4 bases, J lost 8 bases, and 17 bases lay in between. This CDR3 is 14 amino acids long. In DNA, the CDR3 is TGTGCCAGCAGTTCAGGTTTCGAGGAGGTAGAAGCTTTCTTT. As protein: CASSSGFEEVEAFF.

The chain carries TRBV6-1 and TRBJ1-1; 7 bases agree with TRBD1. This CDR3 spans 14 amino acids. V lost 0 bases and J lost 7; bases outside the gene matches: 5. CDR1 is MNHNS and CDR2 is SASEGT in the germline V gene. The CDR3 sequence is CASSEAPGQREAFF. Here the CDR3 DNA reads TGTGCCAGCAGTGAAGCGCCGGGACAGCGTGAAGCTTTCTTT.

This clone was picked up a small number of times. This sequence joins TRBV5-1 and TRBJ1-6; the D gene is possibly TRBD1 (5 bases). V dropped 0 bases and J dropped 8 bases, with 9 bases sitting between them. This CDR3 contains 14 residues. Germline V CDR1 and CDR2: SGHRS, YFSETQ. The CDR3 here is CASSLGGTDSPLHF. The CDR3 DNA sequence: TGCGCCAGCAGCTTGGGGGGCACCGATTCACCCCTCCACTTT.

The V gene is TRBV21-1, the J gene TRBJ1-5; the table calls TRBD1, which could not be checked here. TRBV21-1 is designated a pseudogene. This CDR3 spans 17 amino acids. Written as DNA, the CDR3 is TGTGCCAGCAGCAACAGGGGAGGACAGGGCTACAATCAGCCCCAGCATTTT. It codes for CASSNRGGQGYNQPQHF.

This clone has just a few counts. CDR3 loop: CSGSGGPNYGYTF. The DNA of the CDR3 is TGCAGCGGGAGCGGGGGCCCAAACTATGGCTACACCTTC. The chain carries TRBV29-1 and TRBJ1-2; weak D call: TRBD1 (6 bases). The germline gives CDR1 SQVTM, CDR2 ANQGSEA. The CDR3 extends over 13 amino acids. The V end lost 7 bases, the J end lost 2 bases, and 14 bases lay between the germline ends.

The J gene is TRBJ1-5, the V gene TRBV28; possibly TRBD1 for D (6 bases). This CDR3 is 14 amino acids long. Trimming stripped 4 bases from V and 3 bases from J, with 10 bases between. The germline gives CDR1 MDHEN, CDR2 SYDVKM. This chain's CDR3 is CASSSGTTNQPQHF. Here the CDR3 DNA reads TGTGCCAGCAGTTCCGGGACAACCAATCAGCCCCAGCATTTT.

Only a few counts were recorded for this clone. This sequence joins TRBV6-2 or TRBV6-3 and TRBJ2-1; D uncertain. This CDR3 is built from 13 residues. Germline V gene data show CDR1 as MNHEY and CDR2 as SVGEGT. V was pared by 6 bases and J by 9 bases, with 15 bases between. The CDR3 nucleotides are TGTGCCAGCAGCCGCCAACGAGGTATTGAGCAGTTCTTC. It specifies CASSRQRGIEQFF.

The chain joins TRBV5-1 to TRBJ1-1; D not certain. This CDR3 has 13 residues. With 2 bases removed from V and 3 bases from J, the gap between germline ends came to 8 bases. Germline V lookup: CDR1 SGHRS, CDR2 YFSETQ. CDR3 region: CASSFSEDTEAFF. CDR3 sequence (DNA): TGCGCCAGCAGCTTTTCAGAGGACACTGAAGCTTTCTTT. The complete variable domain, with remaining parts taken from reference TRBV5-1 and TRBJ1-1, reads KAGVTQTPRYLIKTRGQQVTLSCSPISGHRSVSWYQQTPGQGLQFLFEYFSETQRNKGNFPGRFSGRQFSNSRSEMNVSTLELGDSALYLCASSFSEDTEAFFGQGTRLTVV.

This clone was counted once. The chain carries TRBV18 and TRBJ1-5; D is ambiguous. The CDR3 is 13 amino acids. Trimming removed 3 bases from V and 4 bases from J, with 7 bases in between. The germline gives CDR1 KGHSH, CDR2 LQKENI. The CDR3 DNA reads as TGTGCCAGCTCACCGGACGGGAATCAGCCCCAGCATTTT. Amino acids: CASSPDGNQPQHF.

Here the CDR3 reads CAISDLTGKPSGDTQYF. In DNA form, the CDR3 reads TGTGCCATCAGTGACCTCACGGGCAAACCCTCGGGGGATACGCAGTATTTT. The gene calls are TRBV10-3 and TRBJ2-3, with D perhaps TRBD2 (5 bases). Trimming cost V 3 bases and J 6 bases, with 22 bases left between them. Per germline, CDR1 ENHRY and CDR2 SYGVKD. This CDR3 is 17 amino acids long.

The J gene is TRBJ1-6, the V gene TRBV6-5, with D maybe TRBD1 (6 bases). Germline CDR1 and CDR2: MNHEY and SVGAGI. V shed 2 bases and J shed 9 bases, with 17 bases lying between them. The CDR3 length is 16 residues. CDR3 amino acids: CASSYSTGLSGSPLHF. As DNA, the CDR3 is TGTGCCAGCAGTTACAGCACAGGGCTCTCGGGTTCACCCCTCCACTTT.

The J gene is TRBJ1-4, the V gene TRBV2; TRBD1 might be the D (5 bases). The CDR3 totals 16 residues. V lost 10 bases and J 4 bases, leaving 22 bases between the germline ends. The V gene's germline CDR1 is SNHLY and CDR2 FYNNEI. The CDR3 DNA is TGTGCCACCACATCCCTTAGCCGGGACTTTAATGAAAAACTGTTTTTT. Its translation: CATTSLSRDFNEKLFF.

This clone was found a few times. The V and J genes are TRBV10-2 and TRBJ2-2, with unresolved D. V lost 6 bases to trimming and J lost 2 bases, with 4 bases between them. The V gene's germline CDR1 is WSHSY and CDR2 SAAADI. This CDR3 comprises 12 residues. CDR3 protein: CASSSNTGELFF. CDR3 sequence (DNA): TGCGCCAGCAGCTCCAACACCGGGGAGCTGTTTTTT.

The chain has TRBV7-2 and TRBJ1-4, with D perhaps matching TRBD1 (5 bases). CDR3 length: 16 residues. Germline CDR1 reads SGHTA; CDR2 reads FQGNSA. V lost 1 base to trimming and J lost 8 bases, with 17 bases between them. CDR3 sequence reads: CASSLDNAGIGEKLFF. The CDR3 DNA sequence: TGTGCCAGCAGCTTAGATAACGCAGGGATTGGGGAAAAACTGTTTTTT. Based on the CDR3 plus reference TRBV7-2 and TRBJ1-4, the full variable domain is GAGVSQSPSNKVTEKGKDVELRCDPISGHTALYWYRQSLGQGLEFLIYFQGNSAPDKSGLPSDRFSAERTGGSVSTLTIQRTQQEDSAVYLCASSLDNAGIGEKLFFGSGTQLSVL.

The genes are TRBV18 and TRBJ2-5, with TRBD2 identical over 10 bases. Germline trimming cut 3 bases from V and 2 bases from J; bases unmatched to any gene: 6. This CDR3 contains 16 residues. The V gene's germline CDR1 is KGHSH and CDR2 LQKENI. CDR3 sequence (DNA): TGTGCCAGCTCACCCCAACTAGCGGGGTCGCAAGAGACCCAGTACTTC. This encodes CASSPQLAGSQETQYF.

The V call is TRBV4-1, the J call TRBJ2-7; no firm D call. Germline V gene sequence: CDR1 MGHRA, CDR2 YSYEKL. V was pared by 1 base and J by 4 bases, with 14 bases between. The CDR3 is 15 amino acids. CDR3 sequence: CASSQVQGDGYEQYV. The DNA of the CDR3 is TGCGCCAGCAGCCAAGTCCAAGGCGACGGTTACGAGCAGTACGTC.

The V call is TRBV7-3, the J call TRBJ2-5; D gene uncertain. V dropped 5 bases and J dropped 1 base, with 26 bases sitting between them. The CDR3 runs to 19 residues. The germline gives CDR1 SGHTA, CDR2 FQGTGA. The CDR3 spells CASSPQAEFFDPPQETQYF. CDR3 in DNA: TGTGCCAGCAGCCCTCAGGCAGAGTTTTTCGACCCCCCCCAAGAGACCCAGTACTTC.

The chain joins TRBV4-3 to TRBJ1-4, with D tentatively TRBD1 (5 bases). Trimming took off 4 bases at V and 3 bases at J, with 15 bases between the two ends. The germline gives CDR1 LGHNA, CDR2 YSLEER. CDR3 size: 16 residues. The CDR3 coding sequence is TGCGCCAGCAGCCTGGCTTTGGGGCCATCTAATGAAAAACTGTTTTTT. It encodes CASSLALGPSNEKLFF.